This T cell receptor (beta chain) was recorded in a study of patients and donors after allogeneic stem cell transplantation. This clonotype was observed a few times. Between the trimmed V and J ends, which lost 7 bases and 7 bases, there was a span of 18 bases. There are 14 residues in the CDR3. Germline CDR1 is SGHAT and CDR2 is FQNNGV. TCRdb re-analysed the RT-PCR reads in MiXCR, keeping a single row per CDR3 protein. The profile shows approximately 410,000 distinct CDR3 sequences, 16% of them singletons. Sample: blood, either unsorted or a sorted T cell fraction (not recorded which). This TCR came from a human donor who was either an allogeneic HSCT recipient or a stem cell or donor lymphocyte infusion donor (not recorded which). It is not recorded whose cells these are; they may come from a transplant donor. The J gene is TRBJ2-3, the V gene TRBV11-2; D gene unclear. This CDR3 reads CASTPDGPRYTQYF. CDR3 coding DNA: TGTGCCAGCACCCCGGACGGCCCTCGCTATACGCAGTATTTT.